Listed below are T cell receptor beta chains from one sample, sequenced in a study of blood T cell repertoires in COVID-19. TCRdb's table, derived via immunoSEQ multiplex PCR, lists solely in-frame clones and lacks some. The profile covers more than 200,000 clones, with about 88% appearing a single time and 1.5% to 2% taken by the ten largest. Material: PBMCs or T cells enriched from blood (not recorded which). The receptors were gathered from a woman between 50 and 59 years old who had recovered from COVID-19. CDR3s include the opening cysteine and the closing phenylalanine or tryptophan.

j_call v_call cdr3_aa
TRBJ1-1 TRBV9 CASSVVTGGGTEAFF
TRBJ2-7 TRBV30 CASAPGLQEQYF
TRBJ2-5 TRBV4-2 CASSPGLAGAPEATQYF
TRBJ1-2 TRBV2 CASSETGAGGYTF
TRBJ1-1 TRBV7-9 CASSLAGGYETEAFF
TRBJ1-2 TRBV30 CAWSVLYGYTF
TRBJ2-2 TRBV30 CAWSAIRLNGELFF
TRBJ2-5 TRBV11-3 CASSLVRGPPETQYF
TRBJ2-1 TRBV28 CASSFDPGLADEQFF
TRBJ2-1 TRBV29-1 CSVTSDEQFF
TRBJ2-1 TRBV3-1/TRBV3-2 CASSQGGRAGAYNEQFF
TRBJ2-1 TRBV4-1 CASSQAGGLNEQFF
TRBJ2-3 TRBV20-1 CSASLSGGSTDTQYF
TRBJ1-6 TRBV12-3/TRBV12-4 CASSGSRNSPLHF
TRBJ2-3 TRBV6-6 CASSFQREGTDTQYF
TRBJ1-1 TRBV28 CASSSPGEGYTEAFF
TRBJ2-7 TRBV9 CASSEKPGTGGYEQYF
TRBJ1-2 TRBV28 CASNTGGLGYTF
TRBJ1-2 TRBV27 CASSLGQGVGGYTF
TRBJ1-2 TRBV29-1 CSVDRGQGLYTF
TRBJ2-1 TRBV2 CASSGGSNEQFF
TRBJ1-5 TRBV12-3/TRBV12-4 CASRRTGNQPQHF
TRBJ1-2 TRBV27 CASKSVRTVGNYGYTF
TRBJ1-3 TRBV5-1 CASSSDRYSGNTIYF
TRBJ1-2 TRBV28 CASSFRDRGGGYTF
TRBJ1-6 TRBV7-2 CASSPDRVNSPLHF
TRBJ1-1 TRBV5-8 CASSVQGRGRFTEAFF
TRBJ2-7 TRBV9 CASSLGQGPEQYF
TRBJ2-1 TRBV9 CASSVAPGGYNEQFF
TRBJ1-2 TRBV18 CASSPPGRSYGYTF
TRBJ1-1 TRBV28 CASSDSGSPLPGSTEAFF
TRBJ2-1 TRBV6-5 CASSPDEPSNEQFF
TRBJ1-1 TRBV5-1 CASSLAGSEEAFF
TRBJ1-5 TRBV4-3 CASSQDRDQPQHF
TRBJ1-4 TRBV6-6 CASSSGRGQKLFF
TRBJ2-1 TRBV24-1 CATSDFSAGGIDEQFF
TRBJ2-5 TRBV29-1 CSAEDGQGGETQYF
TRBJ2-6 TRBV30 CAWSVREGISGANVLTF
TRBJ1-1 TRBV29-1 CSVESTPDRVGTEAFF
TRBJ1-1 TRBV5-1 CASSLAGRGGVEAFF